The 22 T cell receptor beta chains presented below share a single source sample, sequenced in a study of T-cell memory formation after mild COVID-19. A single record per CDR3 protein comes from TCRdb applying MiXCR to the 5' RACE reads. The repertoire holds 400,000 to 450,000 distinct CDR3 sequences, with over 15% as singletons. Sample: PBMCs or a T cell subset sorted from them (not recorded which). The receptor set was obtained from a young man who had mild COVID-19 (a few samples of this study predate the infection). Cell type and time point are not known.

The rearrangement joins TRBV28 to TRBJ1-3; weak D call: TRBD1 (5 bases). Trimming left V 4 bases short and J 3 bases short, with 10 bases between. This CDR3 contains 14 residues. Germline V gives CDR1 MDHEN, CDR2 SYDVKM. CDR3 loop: CASSWGLLGNTIYF. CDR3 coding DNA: TGTGCCAGCAGTTGGGGCCTGCTTGGAAACACCATATATTTT. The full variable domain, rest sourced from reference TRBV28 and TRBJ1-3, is DVKVTQSSRYLVKRTGEKVFLECVQDMDHENMFWYRQDPGLGLRLIYFSYDVKMKEKGDIPEGYSVSREKKERFSLILESASTNQTSMYLCASSWGLLGNTIYFGEGSWLTVV.

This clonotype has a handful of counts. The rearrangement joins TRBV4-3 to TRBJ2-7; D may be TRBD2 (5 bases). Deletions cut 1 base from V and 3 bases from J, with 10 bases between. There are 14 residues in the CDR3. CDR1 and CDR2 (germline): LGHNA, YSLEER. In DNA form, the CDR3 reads TGCGCCAGCAGCCAAGCGGGGAACAGCTACGAGCAGTACTTC. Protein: CASSQAGNSYEQYF.

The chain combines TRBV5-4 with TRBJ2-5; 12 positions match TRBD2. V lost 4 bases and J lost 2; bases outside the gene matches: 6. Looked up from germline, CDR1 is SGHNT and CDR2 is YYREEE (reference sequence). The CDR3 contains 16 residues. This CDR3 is CASSPSGGEFQETQYF. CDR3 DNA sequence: TGTGCCAGCAGCCCTAGCGGGGGGGAATTTCAAGAGACCCAGTACTTC.

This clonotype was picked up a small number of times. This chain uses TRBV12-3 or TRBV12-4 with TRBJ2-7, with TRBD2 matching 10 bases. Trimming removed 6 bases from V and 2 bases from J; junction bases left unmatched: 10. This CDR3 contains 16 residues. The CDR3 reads CASSLRSGGAPYEQYF. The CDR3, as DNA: TGTGCCAGCAGCCTAAGGAGCGGGGGGGCGCCCTACGAGCAGTACTTC.

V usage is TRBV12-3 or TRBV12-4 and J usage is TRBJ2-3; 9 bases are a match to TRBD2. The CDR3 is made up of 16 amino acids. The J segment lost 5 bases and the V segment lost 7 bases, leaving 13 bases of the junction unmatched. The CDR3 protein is CASTPRRRGGIDTQYF. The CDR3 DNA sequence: TGTGCCAGCACTCCTCGAAGGCGGGGGGGAATAGATACGCAGTATTTT.

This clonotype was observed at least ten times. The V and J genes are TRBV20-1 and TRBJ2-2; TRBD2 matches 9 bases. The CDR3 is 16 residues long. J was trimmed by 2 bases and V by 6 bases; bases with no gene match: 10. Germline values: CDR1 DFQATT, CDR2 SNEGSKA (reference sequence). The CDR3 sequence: CSASLSGGYNTGELFF. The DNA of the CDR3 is TGCAGTGCATCCCTTAGCGGGGGTTATAACACCGGGGAGCTGTTTTTT.

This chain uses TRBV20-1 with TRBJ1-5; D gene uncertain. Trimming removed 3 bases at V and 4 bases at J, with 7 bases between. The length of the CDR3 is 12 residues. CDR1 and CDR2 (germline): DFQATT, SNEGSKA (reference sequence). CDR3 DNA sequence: TGCAGTGCTAGTCGGAGAAATCAGCCCCAGCATTTT. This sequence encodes CSASRRNQPQHF.

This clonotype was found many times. The CDR3 is CSATTGNTEAFF. The DNA of the CDR3 is TGCAGTGCTACAACAGGGAACACTGAAGCTTTCTTT. The rearrangement uses TRBV20-1 and TRBJ1-1; D possibly corresponds to TRBD1 (5 bases). The germline V gene encodes CDR1 DFQATT and CDR2 SNEGSKA (reference sequence). The ends were cut back, 4 bases at V and 1 base at J, with 7 bases in the middle. The CDR3 has 12 residues.

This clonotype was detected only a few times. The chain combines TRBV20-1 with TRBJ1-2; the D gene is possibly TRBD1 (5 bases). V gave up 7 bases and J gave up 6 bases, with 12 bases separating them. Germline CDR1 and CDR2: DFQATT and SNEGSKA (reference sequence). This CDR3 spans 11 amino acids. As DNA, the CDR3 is TGCAGTGTGAGATTGGGGGATGGCTACACCTTC. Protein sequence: CSVRLGDGYTF.

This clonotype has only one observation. The CDR3 reads CASSRNALGGASSEQYF. The CDR3 DNA follows: TGTGCCAGCAGCCGAAACGCTCTCGGGGGGGCGAGTAGCGAGCAGTACTTC. V and J are TRBV3-1 and TRBJ2-7, with TRBD2 identical over 8 bases. The CDR3 totals 17 residues. J gave up 6 bases and V 4 bases, and 17 bases lay outside the gene matches. CDR1 and CDR2 (germline): LGHDT, YNNKEL (reference sequence).

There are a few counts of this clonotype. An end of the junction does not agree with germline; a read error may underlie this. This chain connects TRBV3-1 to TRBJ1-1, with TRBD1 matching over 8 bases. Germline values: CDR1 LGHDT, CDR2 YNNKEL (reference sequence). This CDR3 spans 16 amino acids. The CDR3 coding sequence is TGTGCCAGCAGTCAAGAAAGGACAGGGAGGTCCACTGAAGCTTTCTTT. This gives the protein CASSQERTGRSTEAFF. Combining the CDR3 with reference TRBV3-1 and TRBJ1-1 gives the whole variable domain DTAVSQTPKYLVTQMGNDKSIKCEQNLGHDTMYWYKQDSKKFLKIMFSYNNKELIINETVPNRFSPKSPDKAHLNLHINSLELGDSAVYFCASSQERTGRSTEAFFGQGTRLTVV.

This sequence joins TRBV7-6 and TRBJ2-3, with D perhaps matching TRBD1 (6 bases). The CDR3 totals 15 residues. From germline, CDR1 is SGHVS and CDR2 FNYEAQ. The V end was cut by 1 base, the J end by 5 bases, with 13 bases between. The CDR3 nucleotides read TGTGCCAGCAGCTTAGGGGCAGGGACACAAGATACGCAGTATTTT. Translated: CASSLGAGTQDTQYF.

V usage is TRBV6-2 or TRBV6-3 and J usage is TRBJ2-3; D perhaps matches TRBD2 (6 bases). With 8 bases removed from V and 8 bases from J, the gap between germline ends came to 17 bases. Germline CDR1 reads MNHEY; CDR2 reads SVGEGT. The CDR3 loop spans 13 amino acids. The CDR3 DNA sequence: TGTGCCAGCTGGGGTTGGGAGGTGGGTACGCAGTATTTT. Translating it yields CASWGWEVGTQYF.

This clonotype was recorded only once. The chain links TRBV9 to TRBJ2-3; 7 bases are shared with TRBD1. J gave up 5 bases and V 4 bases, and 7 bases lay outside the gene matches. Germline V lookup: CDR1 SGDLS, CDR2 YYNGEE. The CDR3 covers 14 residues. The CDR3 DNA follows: TGTGCCAGCAGCTCCGACAGGGTTGGAGATACGCAGTATTTT. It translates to CASSSDRVGDTQYF.

The CDR3 sequence: CASSLVGGVTDTQYF. The CDR3 nucleotides are TGCGCCAGCAGCTTGGTGGGGGGGGTCACAGATACGCAGTATTTT. The V gene is TRBV5-1, the J gene TRBJ2-3, with 7 bases fitting TRBD2. There are 15 residues in the CDR3. With 0 bases clipped from V and 2 bases from J, the junction kept 3 bases outside the gene matches. From germline, CDR1 is SGHRS and CDR2 YFSETQ.

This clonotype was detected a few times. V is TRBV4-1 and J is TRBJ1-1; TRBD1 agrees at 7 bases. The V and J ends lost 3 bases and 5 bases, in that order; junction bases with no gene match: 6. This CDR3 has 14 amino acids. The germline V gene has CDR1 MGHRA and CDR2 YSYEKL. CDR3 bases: TGCGCCAGCAGCCATGTGGGACAGTCGACTGAAGCTTTCTTT. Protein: CASSHVGQSTEAFF.

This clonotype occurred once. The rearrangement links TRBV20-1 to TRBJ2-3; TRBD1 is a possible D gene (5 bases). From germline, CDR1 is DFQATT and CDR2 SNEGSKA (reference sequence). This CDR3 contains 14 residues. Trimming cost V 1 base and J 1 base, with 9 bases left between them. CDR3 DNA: TGCAGTGCTAGAGGTGGGGCCGGCACAGATACGCAGTATTTT. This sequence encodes CSARGGAGTDTQYF.

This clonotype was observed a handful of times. The CDR3 DNA reads TGCAGTGCCCGCGATATCGATATGAACACTGAAGCTTTCTTT. Translating gives CSARDIDMNTEAFF. The chain recombines TRBV20-1 with TRBJ1-1; D remains unclear. CDR3 length equals 14 residues. Germline loops: CDR1 DFQATT, CDR2 SNEGSKA (reference sequence). V gave up 6 bases and J gave up 0 bases, with 14 bases separating them.

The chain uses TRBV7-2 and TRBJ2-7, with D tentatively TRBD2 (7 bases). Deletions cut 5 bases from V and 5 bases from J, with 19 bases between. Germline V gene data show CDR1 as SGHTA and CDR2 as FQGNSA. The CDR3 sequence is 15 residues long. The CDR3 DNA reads TGTGCCAGCAGCCCGCGATGGGGCGGGGGCCACGAGCAGTACTTC. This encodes CASSPRWGGGHEQYF.

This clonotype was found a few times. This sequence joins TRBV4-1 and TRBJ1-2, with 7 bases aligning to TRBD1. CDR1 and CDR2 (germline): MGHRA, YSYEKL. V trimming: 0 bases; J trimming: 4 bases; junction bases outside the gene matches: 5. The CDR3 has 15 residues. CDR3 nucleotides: TGCGCCAGCAGCCAAGACGACAGGGTGGGCTATGGCTACACCTTC. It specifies CASSQDDRVGYGYTF.

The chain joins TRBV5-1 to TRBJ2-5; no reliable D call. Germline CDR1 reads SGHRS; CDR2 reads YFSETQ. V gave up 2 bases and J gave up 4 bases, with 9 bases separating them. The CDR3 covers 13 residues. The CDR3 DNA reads TGCGCCAGCAGCTTTTTAGGGCCAGAGACCCAGTACTTC. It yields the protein CASSFLGPETQYF. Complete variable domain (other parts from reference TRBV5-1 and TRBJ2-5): KAGVTQTPRYLIKTRGQQVTLSCSPISGHRSVSWYQQTPGQGLQFLFEYFSETQRNKGNFPGRFSGRQFSNSRSEMNVSTLELGDSALYLCASSFLGPETQYFGPGTRLLVL.

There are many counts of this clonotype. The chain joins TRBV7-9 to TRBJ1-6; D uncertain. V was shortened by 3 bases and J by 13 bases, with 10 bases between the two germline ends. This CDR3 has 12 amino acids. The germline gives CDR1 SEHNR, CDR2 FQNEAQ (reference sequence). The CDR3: CASSFRIGPLHF. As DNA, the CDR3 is TGTGCCAGCAGCTTCCGCATCGGGCCCCTCCACTTT.